Shown below are 9 T cell receptor beta chains from a single sample sequenced in a study of vaccination and CD4 T cells after COVID-19. Sample treatment: approximately 11-day PBMC culture with coronavirus spike peptide pools or control peptides (ViraFEST assay). The Oncomine TCR Beta short-read assay generated sequence data from the DNA of cultured CD4+ T cells. TCRdb fed the PCR reads into MiXCR, producing one record per CDR3 protein. Of some 9,000 distinct CDR3 sequences in the sample, approximately 70% were seen once. Their antigens are not known. Sequencing input: CD4+ T cells from blood, cultured in vitro. The source is a human donor who had recovered from COVID-19.

This clonotype has just one count. This chain connects TRBV20-1 to TRBJ1-1; D unclear. The CDR3 consists of 13 residues. Trimming removed 8 bases from V and 5 bases from J, with 18 bases in between. Per germline, CDR1 DFQATT and CDR2 SNEGSKA (reference sequence). The CDR3 sequence is CSTKGGGRTEAFF. CDR3 bases: TGCAGTACCAAAGGAGGAGGGAGGACTGAAGCTTTCTTT.

The chain couples TRBV7-9 to TRBJ1-1; the D is unclear. CDR1 and CDR2 (germline): SEHNR, FQNEAQ (reference sequence). The CDR3 runs to 14 residues. The germline V and J ends were trimmed by 1 base and 1 base, with 7 bases remaining between them. The CDR3 sequence is CASSLEGGNTEAFF. The CDR3 coding sequence is TGTGCCAGCAGCTTAGAGGGTGGGAACACTGAAGCTTTCTTT.

The CDR3: CASTRASQGAEAFF. In DNA form, the CDR3 reads TGTGCCAGCACTAGGGCCTCCCAAGGGGCTGAAGCTTTCTTT. This sequence joins TRBV12-3 or TRBV12-4 and TRBJ1-1; a possible D gene is TRBD1 (5 bases). The germline V and J ends were trimmed by 7 bases and 6 bases, with 18 bases remaining between them. The CDR3 contains 14 residues.

The table lists this clonotype with a few counts. V is TRBV18 and J is TRBJ1-1; D uncertain. Trimming removed 3 bases at V and 6 bases at J, with 8 bases between. Per the germline V gene, CDR1 is KGHSH and CDR2 is LQKENI. The CDR3 length is 12 residues. The CDR3 spells CASSPGIPEAFF. CDR3 nucleotide sequence: TGTGCCAGCTCACCGGGTATCCCTGAAGCTTTCTTT.

V is TRBV11-2 and J is TRBJ2-5; TRBD2 might be the D (6 bases). V was cut by 5 bases and J by 3 bases, with 25 bases left in between. Germline lookup yields CDR1 SGHAT and CDR2 FQNNGV. The CDR3 length is 18 residues. The CDR3 reads CASSRGDPGEDLEETQYF. In DNA form, the CDR3 reads TGTGCCAGCAGCCGCGGGGATCCGGGAGAGGATTTAGAAGAGACCCAGTACTTC. Full variable domain (rest looked up from reference TRBV11-2 and TRBJ2-5): EAGVAQSPRYKIIEKRQSVAFWCNPISGHATLYWYQQILGQGPKLLIQFQNNGVVDDSQLPKDRFSAERLKGVDSTLKIQPAKLEDSAVYLCASSRGDPGEDLEETQYFGPGTRLLVL.

The gene calls are TRBV6-1 and TRBJ2-5; 15 bases match TRBD2. The CDR3 has 18 amino acids. Germline V gene lookup returns CDR1 MNHNS and CDR2 SASEGT. The junction had 12 bases not matched to a gene; V was cut back by 6 bases and J by 4 bases. The CDR3 DNA reads as TGTGCCAGCAGCCTCGAACTCATGGGACTAGCGGGAGGAGAGACCCAGTACTTC. This translates into CASSLELMGLAGGETQYF.

This chain links TRBV24-1 with TRBJ2-7; D remains ambiguous. The CDR3 totals 15 residues. Germline V CDR1 and CDR2: KGHDR, SFDVKD. Trimming shortened V by 3 bases and J by 0 bases, and 11 bases separated the two germline ends. The CDR3 sequence is CATSDPNGPSYEQYF. CDR3 in DNA: TGTGCCACCAGTGATCCAAACGGACCCTCCTACGAGCAGTACTTC.

The chain carries TRBV20-1 and TRBJ2-3; the match to TRBD1 covers 9 bases. The germline V gene encodes CDR1 DFQATT and CDR2 SNEGSKA (reference sequence). The trim removed 0 bases at V and 8 bases at J, leaving 6 bases unmatched. The CDR3 spans 14 residues. The CDR3 nucleotides read TGCAGTGCTAGAGACACAGGGGGCGCAGGTACGCAGTATTTT. Translation: CSARDTGGAGTQYF.

The genes are TRBV20-1 and TRBJ2-5; the D call may be TRBD1 or TRBD2 (6 bases each). V dropped 1 base and J dropped 4 bases, with 16 bases sitting between them. The CDR3 has 15 residues. Per germline, CDR1 DFQATT and CDR2 SNEGSKA (reference sequence). CDR3 sequence (DNA): TGCAGTGCTAGAGGATTAGCGGAGGGGGGAGAGACCCAGTACTTC. Its translation: CSARGLAEGGETQYF.